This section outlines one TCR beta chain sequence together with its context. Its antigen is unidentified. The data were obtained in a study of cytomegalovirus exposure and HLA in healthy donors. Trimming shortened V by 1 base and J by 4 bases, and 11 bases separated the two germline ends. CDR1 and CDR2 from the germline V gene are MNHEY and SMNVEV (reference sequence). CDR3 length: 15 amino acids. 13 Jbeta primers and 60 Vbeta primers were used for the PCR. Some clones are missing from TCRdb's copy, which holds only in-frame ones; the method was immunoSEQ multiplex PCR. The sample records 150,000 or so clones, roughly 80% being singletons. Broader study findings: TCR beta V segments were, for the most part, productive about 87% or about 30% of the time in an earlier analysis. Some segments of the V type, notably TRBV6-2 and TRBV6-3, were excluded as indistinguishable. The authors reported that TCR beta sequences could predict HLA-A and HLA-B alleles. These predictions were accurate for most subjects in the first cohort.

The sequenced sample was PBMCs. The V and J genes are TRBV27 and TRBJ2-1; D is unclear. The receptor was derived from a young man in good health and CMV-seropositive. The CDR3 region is CASSLFNYLYNEQFF. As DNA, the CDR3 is TGTGCCAGCAGTTTATTCAACTACCTTTACAATGAGCAGTTCTTC.